The rows below give T cell receptor beta chains drawn from one sample of a study of cytomegalovirus exposure and HLA in healthy donors. Sequencing was performed with immunoSEQ multiplex PCR; in TCRdb, only in-frame clones are kept and a portion is missing. The sample records fewer than 300,000 clones, about 80% being singletons. The sample consisted of PBMCs. These TCRs come from a girl aged 2-10 years in good health and CMV-seronegative. CDR3s include the opening cysteine and the closing phenylalanine or tryptophan. Each record gives: CDR3 DNA, CDR3 protein, D gene, J gene, V gene, CDR3 length, clone size. The D gene is left open where the match is weak. Only part of the rows carry a size: once, few, many, or a class if the clone is expanded.

TGTGCCAGCAGTCCCCTAGGCGCGACAGGGGACTACCTTAACTATGGCTACACCTTC CASSPLGATGDYLNYGYTF TRBD1 TRBJ1-2 TRBV28 19 .
TGTGCCAGCAGAGGGGACAGGGTAGTTCTACTGACCCTCCACTTT CASRGDRVVLLTLHF TRBD1 TRBJ1-6 TRBV6-1 15 .
TGTGCCTGGAGGCCGGGGGGCCCCAATCAGCCCCAGCATTTT CAWRPGGPNQPQHF . TRBJ1-5 TRBV30 14 .
TGTGCCAGCAATCGACAGGGGACAGGGTTCCCCGAGCAGTACTTC CASNRQGTGFPEQYF TRBD1 TRBJ2-7 TRBV2 15 few
TGTGCCAGCAGTCCTGGAGCGTACACCGGGGAGCTGTTTTTT CASSPGAYTGELFF . TRBJ2-2 TRBV28 14 once
TGCGCCAGCAGCTTACGACTAGCGGGGCACGGAAATTACAATGAGCAGTTCTTC CASSLRLAGHGNYNEQFF TRBD2 TRBJ2-1 TRBV5-1 18 .
TGTGCCAGCAGCTCGGGACAGGGTGACAATGAGCAGTTCTTC CASSSGQGDNEQFF TRBD1 TRBJ2-1 TRBV13 14 few
TGTGCCAGCAAGGGGGTGGGGACTATGAACACCGGGGAGCTGTTTTTT CASKGVGTMNTGELFF . TRBJ2-2 TRBV28 16 .
TGCGCCAGCAGCCACAGCCGACAGGGGGCTATGGATGGCTACACCTTC CASSHSRQGAMDGYTF TRBD1 TRBJ1-2 TRBV5-1 16 .
TGTGCCAGTAGCGGACTAGCGGGGGCCAGGGGTGAGCAGTTCTTC CASSGLAGARGEQFF TRBD2 TRBJ2-1 TRBV2 15 once
TGTGCCATCAGACTAGCCAGCGGGGGAGACGAGCAGTACTTC CAIRLASGGDEQYF TRBD2 TRBJ2-7 TRBV10-3 14 .
TGCGCCAGCAGCTTGGATCCAGGGAGGATGGCTAATGAAAAACTGTTTTTT CASSLDPGRMANEKLFF . TRBJ1-4 TRBV5-1 17 .
TGCGCCAGCGGGTCGGGGACAGGGTACTACGAGCAGTACTTC CASGSGTGYYEQYF TRBD1 TRBJ2-7 TRBV5-1 14 .
TGTGCCAGCTCACTGTCGGGGACAGGGGGGAATTCACCCCTCCACTTT CASSLSGTGGNSPLHF TRBD1 TRBJ1-6 TRBV18 16 .
TGTGCCAGCTCACCCGGGCAGGGGGCTAGCAATCAGCCCCAGCATTTT CASSPGQGASNQPQHF TRBD1 TRBJ1-5 TRBV18 16 .
TGTGCCAGCAGCCCGACAGGGATGAATGAAAAACTGTTTTTT CASSPTGMNEKLFF TRBD1 TRBJ1-4 TRBV2 14 .
TGCGCCAGCAGCTTGGGTTTTAGGGGGGAGGGCCTTTCCTACAATGAGCAGTTCTTC CASSLGFRGEGLSYNEQFF . TRBJ2-1 TRBV5-1 19 .
TGTGCCAGCAGCTTTAAGGGGGGGTCGGTGGGGATGAACACTGAAGCTTTCTTT CASSFKGGSVGMNTEAFF . TRBJ1-1 TRBV5-5 18 few
TGTGCCAGCAGGGACACACAAGAGACCCAGTACTTC CASRDTQETQYF . TRBJ2-5 TRBV28 12 .
TGTGCCAGCAGCCGACTGACTAGCTATAACAATGAGCAGTTCTTC CASSRLTSYNNEQFF TRBD2 TRBJ2-1 TRBV7-9 15 .
TGTGCCAGCAGCCAGAGGTCGGGGACTAGGGATCACAATGAGCAGTTCTTC CASSQRSGTRDHNEQFF TRBD2 TRBJ2-1 TRBV7-9 17 once
TGCAGCGTTGATGACTCCTCCTACAATGAGCAGTTCTTC CSVDDSSYNEQFF . TRBJ2-1 TRBV29-1 13 .
TGTGCCACCTCTCTAGGTTCCCATGAGCAGTTCTTC CATSLGSHEQFF . TRBJ2-1 TRBV19 12 .
TGTGCCAGCAGCTTAGGGGGCAGGGGTACCGGGGAGCTGTTTTTT CASSLGGRGTGELFF . TRBJ2-2 TRBV7-7 15 .
TGTGCCAGCAGCTTAGCGATGCCGCGGGAGGGAGGGGATACGCAGTATTTT CASSLAMPREGGDTQYF TRBD2 TRBJ2-3 TRBV7-2 17 .
TGCAGCGTCCCTAAGAGTAAGATTCAACAGGGCCACTATGGCTACACCTTC CSVPKSKIQQGHYGYTF . TRBJ1-2 TRBV29-1 17 .
TGTGCCTTCTCAAGCGGGGCTGGCTACACCTTC CAFSSGAGYTF . TRBJ1-2 TRBV30 11 .
TGTGCCAGCAGTTACTCCTCAGGGGGTCTCAATGAGCAGTTCTTC CASSYSSGGLNEQFF TRBD1 TRBJ2-1 TRBV6-6 15 .
TGTGCCAGCTACACAGGCCTAATGAACACTGAAGCTTTCTTT CASYTGLMNTEAFF . TRBJ1-1 TRBV2 14 .